The 15 T cell receptor beta chains below come from one sample, sequenced in a study of cytotoxic CD8 clonotypes in ibrutinib-treated CLL (dated by TCRdb to about 2021). The time point label, read with the paper, signifies: approximately twelve months on ibrutinib. Libraries were made using the immunoSEQ multiplex PCR assay. This is the immuneACCESS table as TCRdb keeps it, with only in-frame sequences that have V and J called. A part of the clones is gone; compared with another copy, unresolved V genes explain less than half, and the rest is unexplained. The sample table records some 81,000 clones; 75% to 85% of these occur just once. The top ten clonotypes cover roughly 4.8% of the sample. The source was PBMCs, collected after 12 months of ibrutinib treatment. The receptor source for this set is a human donor with chronic lymphocytic leukemia.

The chain joins TRBV28 to TRBJ1-1; D is uncertain. The CDR3 covers 14 residues. The germline V gene has CDR1 MDHEN and CDR2 SYDVKM. V dropped 8 bases and J dropped 5 bases, with 18 bases sitting between them. The CDR3 coding sequence is TGTGCCAGCTCCCCCCCCGACGGATATACTGAAGCTTTCTTT. Translating gives CASSPPDGYTEAFF. The variable domain in full, with the rest retrieved from reference TRBV28 and TRBJ1-1, is DVKVTQSSRYLVKRTGEKVFLECVQDMDHENMFWYRQDPGLGLRLIYFSYDVKMKEKGDIPEGYSVSREKKERFSLILESASTNQTSMYLCASSPPDGYTEAFFGQGTRLTVV.

This clone was seen just once. The rearrangement links TRBV6-1 to TRBJ1-2; possible D gene TRBD1, 6 bases. In germline, CDR1 is MNHNS, CDR2 SASEGT. Trimming took off 4 bases at V and 0 bases at J, with 15 bases between the two ends. There are 16 residues in the CDR3. The CDR3 protein is CASSVWTALSNYGYTF. CDR3 sequence (DNA): TGTGCCAGCAGTGTTTGGACAGCCCTCTCTAACTATGGCTACACCTTC.

In this sample, this clone turned up a few times. V is TRBV11-2 and J is TRBJ1-1; TRBD1 is a possible D gene (6 bases). V shed 5 bases and J shed 4 bases, with 17 bases lying between them. This CDR3 comprises 15 residues. Germline V gene data show CDR1 as SGHAT and CDR2 as FQNNGV. CDR3 in amino acids: CASSPPLGGGTEAFF. As DNA, the CDR3 is TGTGCCAGCAGCCCCCCTTTGGGAGGGGGCACTGAAGCTTTCTTT.

In its sample, this clone was seen once. The CDR3: CASSPGTDNTEAFF. The CDR3 DNA sequence: TGTGCCAGCTCCCCAGGGACGGATAACACTGAAGCTTTCTTT. This rearrangement joins TRBV18 to TRBJ1-1; D possibly corresponds to TRBD1 (5 bases). This CDR3 region has 14 residues. Trimming removed 6 bases from V and 2 bases from J, with 13 bases in between. CDR1 is KGHSH and CDR2 is LQKENI in the germline V gene.

The chain employs TRBV6-5 and TRBJ2-7; no firm D call. Germline values: CDR1 MNHEY, CDR2 SVGAGI. The CDR3 is 15 residues long. Trimming removed 5 bases at V and 2 bases at J, with 16 bases between. Here the CDR3 reads CASSPDSRWAYEQYF. The CDR3 region has the DNA TGTGCCAGCAGTCCCGACTCCCGTTGGGCCTACGAGCAGTACTTC.

V is TRBV7-2 and J is TRBJ2-5; 7 nucleotides align to TRBD2. Germline V CDR1 and CDR2: SGHTA, FQGNSA. The CDR3 is made up of 14 amino acids. V lost 8 bases to trimming and J lost 1 base; unmatched junction nucleotides: 7. CDR3 sequence: CASQRDRSQETQYF. The DNA for the CDR3 is TGTGCCAGCCAGCGGGACCGGAGCCAAGAGACCCAGTACTTC.

The chain carries TRBV6-5 and TRBJ1-5; no definite D call. Trimming pared 5 bases from V and 3 bases from J, leaving 5 bases between. The CDR3 has 12 residues. Germline lookup yields CDR1 MNHEY and CDR2 SVGAGI. CDR3 DNA sequence: TGTGCCAGCAGTAATTTCAATCAGCCCCAGCATTTT. Its translation: CASSNFNQPQHF.

This clone was picked up many times. J is TRBJ1-3 and V is TRBV19; TRBD1 matches at 7 bases. The CDR3 is made up of 15 amino acids. V was pared by 6 bases and J by 0 bases, with 5 bases of the junction left unmatched. Per germline, CDR1 LNHDA and CDR2 SQIVND (reference sequence). CDR3: CASSQGGLSGNTIYF. As DNA, the CDR3 is TGTGCCAGTAGCCAGGGGGGGCTCTCTGGAAACACCATATATTTT.

The chain carries TRBV5-1 and TRBJ2-1; 8 bases are a match to TRBD1. V gave up 7 bases and J gave up 5 bases; unmatched junction bases: 8. This CDR3 is 14 amino acids long. The V gene's germline CDR1 is SGHRS and CDR2 YFSETQ. The CDR3 loop is CASSAQGQDNEQFF. The CDR3 DNA sequence: TGCGCCAGCTCCGCCCAGGGACAGGACAATGAGCAGTTCTTC.

CDR3 DNA sequence: TGTGCCAGCAGCGTATGGGAAGGGCCGAACACTGAAGCTTTCTTT. This sequence encodes CASSVWEGPNTEAFF. The genes are TRBV9 and TRBJ1-1; D gene ambiguous. This CDR3 spans 15 amino acids. The V end was cut by 1 base, the J end by 1 base, with 11 bases between. CDR1 is SGDLS and CDR2 is YYNGEE in the germline V gene.

V gene TRBV5-1 combines with J gene TRBJ2-5; a possible D gene is TRBD2 (6 bases). V dropped 4 bases and J dropped 2 bases, with 15 bases sitting between them. The CDR3 runs to 15 residues. CDR1 is SGHRS, CDR2 YFSETQ, per germline. The CDR3 DNA sequence: TGCGCCAGCAGCCCGGGACTGCAGGATCAAGAGACCCAGTACTTC. Encoded protein: CASSPGLQDQETQYF.

This clone was seen many times. The J gene is TRBJ2-5, the V gene TRBV7-9; 7 nucleotides match TRBD1. The V gene's germline CDR1 is SEHNR and CDR2 FQNEAQ (reference sequence). This CDR3 spans 12 amino acids. V gave up 7 bases and J gave up 6 bases; unmatched junction bases: 5. The CDR3 bases are TGTGCCAGCACCAGGGACAGACAGACCCAGTACTTC. Encoded protein: CASTRDRQTQYF.

The rearrangement uses TRBV20-1 and TRBJ2-3; D uncertain. The germline CDR1 and CDR2 sequences are DFQATT and SNEGSKA (reference sequence). The CDR3 covers 11 residues. V dropped 1 base and J dropped 6 bases, with 5 bases sitting between them. CDR3 sequence reads: CSARVFDTQYF. The DNA of the CDR3 is TGCAGTGCTAGAGTTTTCGATACGCAGTATTTT.

The rearrangement uses TRBV18 and TRBJ1-1; D perhaps matches TRBD1 (6 bases). The germline CDR1 and CDR2 sequences are KGHSH and LQKENI. The CDR3 has 15 residues. V was clipped by 2 bases and J by 1 base, with 11 bases between them. The CDR3 sequence: CASSPRGGTNTEAFF. CDR3 DNA: TGTGCCAGCTCACCAAGGGGGGGGACGAACACTGAAGCTTTCTTT.

V usage is TRBV7-9 and J usage is TRBJ2-1; D remains unclear. The germline gives CDR1 SEHNR, CDR2 FQNEAQ (reference sequence). Trimming removed 5 bases from V and 9 bases from J, with 14 bases in between. The length of the CDR3 is 13 residues. The CDR3 sequence is CASSTRQGPEQFF. The CDR3 nucleotides are TGTGCCAGCAGCACCAGACAAGGACCTGAGCAGTTCTTC.